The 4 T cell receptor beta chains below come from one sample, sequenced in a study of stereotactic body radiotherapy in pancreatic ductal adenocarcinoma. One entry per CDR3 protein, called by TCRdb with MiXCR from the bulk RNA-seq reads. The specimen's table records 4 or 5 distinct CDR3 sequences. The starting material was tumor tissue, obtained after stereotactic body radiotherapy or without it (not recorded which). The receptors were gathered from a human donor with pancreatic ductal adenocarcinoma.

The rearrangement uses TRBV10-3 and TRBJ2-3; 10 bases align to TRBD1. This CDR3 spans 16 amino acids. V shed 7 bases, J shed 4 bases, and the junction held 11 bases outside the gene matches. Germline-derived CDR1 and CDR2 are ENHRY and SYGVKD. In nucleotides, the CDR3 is TGTGCCATCACCTGGGGACAGGGGATAGGAGCAGATACGCAGTATTTT. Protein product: CAITWGQGIGADTQYF.

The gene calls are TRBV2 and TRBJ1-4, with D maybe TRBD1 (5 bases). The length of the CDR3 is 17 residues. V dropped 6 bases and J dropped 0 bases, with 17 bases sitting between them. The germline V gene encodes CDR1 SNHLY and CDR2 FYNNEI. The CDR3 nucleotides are TGTGCCAGCAGGGGGGGGGTCAGGCGATCAACTAATGAAAAACTGTTTTTT. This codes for CASRGGVRRSTNEKLFF. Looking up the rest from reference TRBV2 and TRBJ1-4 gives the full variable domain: EPEVTQTPSHQVTQMGQEVILRCVPISNHLYFYWYRQILGQKVEFLVSFYNNEISEKSEIFDDQFSVERPDGSNFTLKIRSTKLEDSAMYFCASRGGVRRSTNEKLFFGSGTQLSVL.

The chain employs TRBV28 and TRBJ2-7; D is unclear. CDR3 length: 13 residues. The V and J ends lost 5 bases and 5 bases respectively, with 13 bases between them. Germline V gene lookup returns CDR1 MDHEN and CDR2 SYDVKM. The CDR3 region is CASSPLLAHEQYF. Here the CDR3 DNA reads TGTGCCAGCAGTCCCCTCTTGGCGCACGAGCAGTACTTC. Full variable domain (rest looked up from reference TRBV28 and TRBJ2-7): DVKVTQSSRYLVKRTGEKVFLECVQDMDHENMFWYRQDPGLGLRLIYFSYDVKMKEKGDIPEGYSVSREKKERFSLILESASTNQTSMYLCASSPLLAHEQYFGPGTRLTVT.

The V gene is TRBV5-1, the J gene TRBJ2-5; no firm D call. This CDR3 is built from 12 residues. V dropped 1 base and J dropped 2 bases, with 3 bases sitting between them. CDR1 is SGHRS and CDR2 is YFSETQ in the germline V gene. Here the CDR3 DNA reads TGCGCCAGCAGCTTGTTTCAAGAGACCCAGTACTTC. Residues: CASSLFQETQYF.